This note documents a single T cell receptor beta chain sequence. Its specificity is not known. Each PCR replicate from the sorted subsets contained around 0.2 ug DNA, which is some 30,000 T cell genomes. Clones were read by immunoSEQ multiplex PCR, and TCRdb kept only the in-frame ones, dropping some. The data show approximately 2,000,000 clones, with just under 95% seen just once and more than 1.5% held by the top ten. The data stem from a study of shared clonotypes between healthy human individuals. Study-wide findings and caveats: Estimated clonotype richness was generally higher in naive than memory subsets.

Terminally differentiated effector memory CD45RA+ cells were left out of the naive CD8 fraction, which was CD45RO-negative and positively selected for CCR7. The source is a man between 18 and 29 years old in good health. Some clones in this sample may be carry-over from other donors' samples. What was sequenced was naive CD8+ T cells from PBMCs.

The CDR3 sequence: CASTQGLAGNEQFF. CDR3 in DNA: TGTGCCAGCACCCAGGGACTAGCGGGAAATGAGCAGTTCTTC. This chain connects TRBV27 to TRBJ2-1; 13 bases fit TRBD2. V lost 7 bases and J lost 7; bases outside the gene matches: 4. The CDR3 runs 14 residues. Per germline, CDR1 MNHEY and CDR2 SMNVEV (reference sequence).